The 22 T cell receptor beta chains below were found in one sample sequenced in a study of cytomegalovirus exposure and HLA in healthy donors. The PCR employed 60 Vbeta primers together with 13 Jbeta primers. Using immunoSEQ multiplex PCR, the repertoire was profiled, and TCRdb retains in-frame clones only, with some absent. This sample yields about 90,000 clones, of which roughly 78% are seen a single time; approximately 4.6% belongs to the top ten. Sample: PBMCs. Source of these receptors: a woman aged 40 to 50 in good health and CMV-seropositive.

The gene calls are TRBV19 and TRBJ1-1; D is unclear. V was cut by 2 bases and J by 4 bases, with 8 bases left in between. Germline V CDR1 and CDR2: LNHDA, SQIVND (reference sequence). The CDR3 totals 13 residues. CDR3 amino acids: CASSITSSTEAFF. The CDR3 nucleotides read TGTGCCAGTAGTATAACGAGTTCCACTGAAGCTTTCTTT.

As to this clone: The same CDR3 also results from other DNA sequences found in this sample. This chain uses TRBV15 with TRBJ1-4; a weak D match, TRBD1 (5 bases). CDR1 and CDR2 from the germline V gene are LNHNV and YYDKDF (reference sequence). The CDR3 covers 14 residues. V gave up 6 bases and J gave up 4 bases, with 12 bases separating them. The CDR3 loop reads CATSTGQGNEKLFF. The CDR3 region has the DNA TGTGCCACCAGTACTGGGCAGGGTAATGAAAAACTGTTTTTT.

The chain links TRBV25-1 to TRBJ2-1; a possible D gene is TRBD2 (7 bases). Trimming pared 7 bases from V and 0 bases from J, leaving 22 bases between. This CDR3 comprises 18 residues. Germline values: CDR1 MGHDK, CDR2 SYGVNS. The chain's CDR3 is CASTLPLGGGHSYNEQFF. CDR3 nucleotide sequence: TGTGCCAGCACATTGCCATTAGGGGGGGGGCACTCCTACAATGAGCAGTTCTTC.

In nucleotides, the CDR3 is TGTGCCAGCAGCCCGGGACAGAACTATGGCTACACCTTC. Translation gives CASSPGQNYGYTF. The chain links TRBV28 to TRBJ1-2; 7 bases match TRBD1. From germline, CDR1 is MDHEN and CDR2 SYDVKM. Unmatched junction bases numbered 3, after V lost 6 bases and J lost 2 bases. The CDR3 loop spans 13 amino acids.

This chain connects TRBV11-1 to TRBJ2-3; D perhaps matches TRBD2 (7 bases). The CDR3 has 18 amino acids. Germline CDR1 SGHAT, CDR2 FQDESV (reference sequence). V was trimmed by 3 bases and J by 2 bases, leaving 21 bases between them. The CDR3 loop is CASSFGRGGQTHTDTQYF. In DNA, the CDR3 is TGTGCCAGCAGCTTTGGTCGCGGGGGCCAAACCCACACAGATACGCAGTATTTT.

The chain carries TRBV19 and TRBJ2-1, with 8 bases identical to TRBD1. The CDR3 length is 18 residues. Germline V gene lookup returns CDR1 LNHDA and CDR2 SQIVND (reference sequence). Trimming took 4 bases from V and 7 from J; bases not matched to a gene: 18. CDR3 in amino acids: CASSTSGTGGVYDNEQFF. CDR3 bases: TGTGCCAGTAGTACCTCCGGGACAGGAGGGGTATATGATAATGAGCAGTTCTTC. The full variable domain, rest sourced from reference TRBV19 and TRBJ2-1, is DGGITQSPKYLFRKEGQNVTLSCEQNLNHDAMYWYRQDPGQGLRLIYYSQIVNDFQKGDIAEGYSVSREKKESFPLTVTSAQKNPTAFYLCASSTSGTGGVYDNEQFFGPGTRLTVL.

CDR3 coding DNA: TGTGCCAGCAGCGTAACTAGGACAGGAGAAGCTTTCTTT. Amino acids: CASSVTRTGEAFF. The rearrangement joins TRBV9 to TRBJ1-1, with 7 nucleotides matching TRBD1. Germline assignment: CDR1 SGDLS and CDR2 YYNGEE. The CDR3 is made up of 13 amino acids. V lost 1 base, J lost 8 bases, and 5 bases stayed unmatched. The entire variable domain, with the rest obtained from reference TRBV9 and TRBJ1-1, is as follows: DSGVTQTPKHLITATGQRVTLRCSPRSGDLSVYWYQQSLDQGLQFLIQYYNGEERAKGNILERFSAQQFPDLHSELNLSSLELGDSALYFCASSVTRTGEAFFGQGTRLTVV.

The chain links TRBV9 to TRBJ2-3; a possible D gene is TRBD1 (5 bases). V was cut by 1 base and J by 0 bases, with 12 bases left in between. CDR1 and CDR2 from the germline V gene are SGDLS and YYNGEE. The CDR3 runs 16 residues. In DNA, the CDR3 is TGTGCCAGCAGCGTATCGTCGGACATTAGCACAGATACGCAGTATTTT. It specifies CASSVSSDISTDTQYF.

The chain employs TRBV7-9 and TRBJ2-3; D is unclear. The germline V and J ends were trimmed by 0 bases and 1 base, with 8 bases remaining between them. The CDR3 has 15 residues. Germline values: CDR1 SEHNR, CDR2 FQNEAQ (reference sequence). The chain's CDR3 is CASSLAEEGTDTQYF. CDR3 bases: TGTGCCAGCAGCTTAGCGGAAGAGGGCACAGATACGCAGTATTTT.

The chain recombines TRBV11-2 with TRBJ2-5, with D possibly being TRBD2 (5 bases). V lost 7 bases, J lost 1 base, and 16 bases lay in between. This CDR3 spans 15 amino acids. Germline V lookup: CDR1 SGHAT, CDR2 FQNNGV. This CDR3 reads CASTPGVWGQETQYF. In DNA, the CDR3 is TGTGCCAGCACCCCCGGGGTTTGGGGCCAAGAGACCCAGTACTTC.

The chain is built from TRBV4-3 and TRBJ1-2, with D possibly matching TRBD1 (5 bases). V lost 0 bases and J lost 6, with 11 bases in between. Germline CDR1 is LGHNA and CDR2 is YSLEER. The CDR3 is 14 residues long. CDR3 residues: CASSQDHARDGYTF. DNA of the CDR3: TGCGCCAGCAGCCAAGATCACGCCAGGGATGGCTACACCTTC.

The gene calls are TRBV29-1 and TRBJ2-3; maybe TRBD1 (5 bases). This CDR3 contains 14 residues. V was clipped by 6 bases and J by 5 bases, with 18 bases between them. The germline CDR1 and CDR2 sequences are SQVTM and ANQGSEA. CDR3 loop: CSVKGRKTRDTQYF. The CDR3, as DNA: TGCAGCGTCAAGGGGCGGAAAACCAGAGATACGCAGTATTTT.

On this clone itself: A read error may account for a junction end that differs from germline. Different DNA sequences within this sample yield the same CDR3. The CDR3: CASRRSLSSTDTQYF. In nucleotides, the CDR3 is TGCGCCAGCAGACGGAGTCTATCTAGCACAGATACGCAATATTTT. The genes are TRBV5-1 and TRBJ2-3, with D tentatively TRBD2 (5 bases). Germline V CDR1 and CDR2: SGHRS, YFSETQ. The CDR3 extends over 15 amino acids.

This clone was seen only a few times. This chain joins TRBV6-5 and TRBJ2-7; D ambiguous. Germline CDR1 and CDR2: MNHEY and SVGAGI. The V end lost 0 bases, the J end lost 3 bases, and 9 bases lay between the germline ends. The CDR3 has 14 amino acids. This CDR3 reads CASSYSSSGYEQYF. The DNA for the CDR3 is TGTGCCAGCAGTTACTCCTCTTCGGGCTACGAGCAGTACTTC.

The genes are TRBV11-2 and TRBJ2-3; 11 bases match TRBD2. The CDR3 sequence is 17 residues long. The V and J ends lost 2 bases and 5 bases, in that order; junction bases with no gene match: 9. Germline V CDR1 and CDR2: SGHAT, FQNNGV. For the CDR3, the DNA is TGTGCCAGCAGCTTATTGGGGGTAGCGGGAGGGAGAGATACGCAGTATTTT. It translates to CASSLLGVAGGRDTQYF.

This clone has more than one count but fewer than ten. The chain combines TRBV7-2 with TRBJ1-1, with D perhaps matching TRBD1 (6 bases). CDR3 size: 15 residues. V dropped 0 bases and J dropped 4 bases, with 12 bases sitting between them. Germline CDR1 is SGHTA and CDR2 is FQGNSA. CDR3 in DNA: TGTGCCAGCAGCTTAGCGCTTATCAGGGGCACTGAAGCTTTCTTT. Amino acids: CASSLALIRGTEAFF.

With respect to this clone: Within the sample, other DNA sequences also encode this same CDR3. This rearrangement joins TRBV7-2 to TRBJ2-7, with D possibly being TRBD2 (6 bases). Trimming cost V 5 bases and J 1 base, with 9 bases left between them. The CDR3 covers 13 residues. Germline V gene sequence: CDR1 SGHTA, CDR2 FQGNSA. The CDR3 coding sequence is TGTGCCAGCAGCCCGGGACTTTCCTACGAGCAGTACTTC. It specifies CASSPGLSYEQYF.

This clone was counted once. This sequence joins TRBV19 and TRBJ1-5, with TRBD1 as a possible D gene (5 bases). This CDR3 has 14 amino acids. V lost 1 base to trimming and J lost 5 bases, with 9 bases between them. Germline V gene data show CDR1 as LNHDA and CDR2 as SQIVND (reference sequence). The CDR3 DNA reads as TGTGCCAGTAGTATAGGCGGGGGGGATCAGCCCCAGCATTTT. This sequence encodes CASSIGGGDQPQHF. The full variable domain, its missing parts supplied by reference TRBV19 and TRBJ1-5, is DGGITQSPKYLFRKEGQNVTLSCEQNLNHDAMYWYRQDPGQGLRLIYYSQIVNDFQKGDIAEGYSVSREKKESFPLTVTSAQKNPTAFYLCASSIGGGDQPQHFGDGTRLSIL.

The chain couples TRBV11-3 to TRBJ1-1; the D gene is possibly TRBD1 (5 bases). CDR1 SGHNT and CDR2 YENEEA come from the germline V gene. Trimming removed 4 bases at V and 8 bases at J, with 14 bases between. The CDR3 runs 13 residues. The CDR3 loop is CASSSDYRTEAFF. DNA of the CDR3: TGTGCCAGCAGCTCGGACTACAGGACAGAAGCTTTCTTT.

The chain has TRBV6-6 and TRBJ2-5; D perhaps matches TRBD2 (5 bases). This CDR3 has 14 amino acids. The V and J ends lost 10 bases and 1 base respectively, with 16 bases between them. Germline CDR1 reads MNHNY; CDR2 reads SVGAGI (reference sequence). For the CDR3, the DNA is TGTGCCAAATCAGGTAGCGCGTGCCAAGAGACCCAGTACTTC. It encodes CAKSGSACQETQYF.

This clone was seen more than once but under ten times. V gene TRBV19 combines with J gene TRBJ1-1, with unresolved D. With 5 bases removed from V and 4 bases from J, the gap between germline ends came to 8 bases. The CDR3 runs 12 residues. Germline CDR1 LNHDA, CDR2 SQIVND (reference sequence). This CDR3 is CASSQAPTEAFF. In nucleotides, the CDR3 is TGTGCCAGTAGTCAGGCGCCCACTGAAGCTTTCTTT.

This clone has a handful of counts. Different DNA sequences within this sample yield the same CDR3. The V gene is TRBV6-1, the J gene TRBJ2-7; 12 bases are a match to TRBD2. The V and J ends lost 5 bases and 4 bases, in that order; junction bases with no gene match: 3. Germline V CDR1 and CDR2: MNHNS, SASEGT. The CDR3 sequence is 14 residues long. The CDR3 nucleotides are TGTGCCAGCAGTCCGGGACTAGCGGGTTACGAGCAGTACTTC. Translated: CASSPGLAGYEQYF.